This T cell receptor beta chain was captured in a study of T cell repertoires in cytomegalovirus infection. Study in general: CMV epitopes, recently identified HLA-C-restricted and well-studied HLA-B-restricted, were used. Shared public TCR beta signatures pointed to both CMV infection and a matching HLA type.

CDR3 length: 16 amino acids. CDR1 KGHSH and CDR2 LQKENI come from the germline V gene. V lost 4 bases to trimming and J lost 4 bases, with 19 bases between them. This clonotype was found a few times. The antigen remains undetermined. TCRdb reprocessed the reads with MiXCR, giving one entry per CDR3 protein. Among approximately 910,000 distinct CDR3 sequences listed, 25% to 40% were seen once. Whole-study results and caveats: Of the TCR beta families, the public ones yielded a cumulative frequency that identified carriers of CMV plus the relevant HLA. There were HLA-C-restricted CMV-specific TCR beta clonotypes dominating the ex vivo response.

This sequence was found in a human donor in good health (CMV status not recorded). Some clones in this sample may be carry-over from other donors' samples. The gene calls are TRBV18 and TRBJ2-5; the D gene is possibly TRBD1 (6 bases). Sequencing was performed on cultured CD8+ T cells from PBMCs, taken from culture after CMV antigen stimulation. CDR3: CASSRLTTGFRETQYF. CDR3 bases: TGTGCCAGCTCACGACTTACTACAGGGTTTCGAGAGACCCAGTACTTC.